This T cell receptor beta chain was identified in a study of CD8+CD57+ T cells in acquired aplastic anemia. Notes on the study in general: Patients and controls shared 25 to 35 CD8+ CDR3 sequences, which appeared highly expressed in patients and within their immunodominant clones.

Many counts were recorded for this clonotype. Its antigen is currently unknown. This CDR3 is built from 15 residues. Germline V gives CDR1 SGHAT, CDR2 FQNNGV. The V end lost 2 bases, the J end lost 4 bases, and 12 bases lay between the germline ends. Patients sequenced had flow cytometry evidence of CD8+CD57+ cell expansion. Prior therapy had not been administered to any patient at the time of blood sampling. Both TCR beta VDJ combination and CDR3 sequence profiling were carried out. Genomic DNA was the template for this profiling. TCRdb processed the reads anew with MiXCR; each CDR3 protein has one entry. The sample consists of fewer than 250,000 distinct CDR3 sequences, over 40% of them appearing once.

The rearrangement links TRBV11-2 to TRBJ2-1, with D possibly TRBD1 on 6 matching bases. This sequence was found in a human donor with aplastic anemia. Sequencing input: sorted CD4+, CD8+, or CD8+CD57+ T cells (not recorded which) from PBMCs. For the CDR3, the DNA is TGTGCCAGCAGCTTAAGACAGGCCCGTTACAATGAGCAGTTCTTC. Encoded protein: CASSLRQARYNEQFF. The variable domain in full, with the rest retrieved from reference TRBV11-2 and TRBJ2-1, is EAGVAQSPRYKIIEKRQSVAFWCNPISGHATLYWYQQILGQGPKLLIQFQNNGVVDDSQLPKDRFSAERLKGVDSTLKIQPAKLEDSAVYLCASSLRQARYNEQFFGPGTRLTVL.